What follows are 21 T cell receptor beta chains derived from one specimen sequenced in a study of blood T cell repertoires in COVID-19. Profiling relied on immunoSEQ multiplex PCR, and the TCRdb table lists in-frame clones only, not all of them. The sample has roughly 120,000 clones; about nine tenths are singletons. The sequenced sample consisted of peripheral blood. These receptors were taken from a man aged 40-55 years with acute or convalescent COVID-19.

J is TRBJ2-7 and V is TRBV11-2; D unclear. V was pared by 5 bases and J by 3 bases, with 23 bases between. Germline V CDR1 and CDR2: SGHAT, FQNNGV. There are 17 residues in the CDR3. CDR3 bases: TGTGCCAGCAGCCAGCGAGATGGGTGGTCTATTCACTACGAGCAGTACTTC. Translated, it gives CASSQRDGWSIHYEQYF.

The CDR3 sequence is CASSGQGAANEKLFF. The DNA for the CDR3 is TGTGCCAGCAGCGGACAGGGTGCAGCTAATGAAAAACTGTTTTTT. This chain joins TRBV7-2 and TRBJ1-4; 8 bases line up with TRBD1. The CDR3 is 15 residues long. Per germline, CDR1 SGHTA and CDR2 FQGNSA. Trimming at V came to 5 bases and at J to 3 bases, leaving 5 bases not matched to a gene.

The chain carries TRBV12-5 and TRBJ2-1; 12 bases align to TRBD2. The CDR3 extends over 16 amino acids. Germline CDR1 and CDR2: LGHNT and FRNRAP. V lost 2 bases and J lost 6; bases outside the gene matches: 5. CDR3 bases: TGTGCTAGTGGTTTGACGGGGACTAGCGGGCGCAATGAGCAGTTCTTC. Protein: CASGLTGTSGRNEQFF. The entire variable domain, with the rest obtained from reference TRBV12-5 and TRBJ2-1, is as follows: DARVTQTPRHKVTEMGQEVTMRCQPILGHNTVFWYRQTMMQGLELLAYFRNRAPLDDSGMPKDRFSAEMPDATLATLKIQPSEPRDSAVYFCASGLTGTSGRNEQFFGPGTRLTVL.

The chain links TRBV12-3 or TRBV12-4 to TRBJ1-6; no definite D call. This CDR3 contains 12 residues. Between the trimmed V and J ends, which lost 1 base and 10 bases, there was a span of 5 bases. The CDR3 coding sequence is TGTGCCAGCAGTTTAGTTCCGTCACCCCTCCACTTT. Residues: CASSLVPSPLHF.

This chain uses TRBV4-1 with TRBJ2-7; D is possibly TRBD2 (7 bases). In germline, CDR1 is MGHRA, CDR2 YSYEKL. V lost 3 bases and J 9 bases, leaving 18 bases between the germline ends. The length of the CDR3 is 14 residues. For the CDR3, the DNA is TGCGCCAGCAGCCACGGGGGGCAGGGAGGTAGGCAGTACTTC. Translating gives CASSHGGQGGRQYF.

The chain joins TRBV5-1 to TRBJ2-2; possibly TRBD2 for D (5 bases). The V end lost 2 bases, the J end lost 6 bases, and 14 bases lay between the germline ends. CDR3 length: 15 residues. Looked up from germline, CDR1 is SGHRS and CDR2 is YFSETQ. CDR3 protein: CASSFSGFGAGELFF. Written as DNA, the CDR3 is TGCGCCAGCAGCTTTTCCGGGTTCGGGGCCGGGGAGCTGTTTTTT.

The chain couples TRBV7-2 to TRBJ2-3; TRBD1 aligns across 11 bases. V shed 5 bases, J shed 2 bases, and the junction held 9 bases outside the gene matches. Germline CDR1 reads SGHTA; CDR2 reads FQGNSA. This CDR3 has 17 residues. CDR3 in amino acids: CASSQRTGGGNTDTQYF. The CDR3 DNA is TGTGCCAGCAGCCAAAGGACAGGGGGCGGGAACACAGATACGCAGTATTTT.

The chain links TRBV6-2 or TRBV6-3 to TRBJ2-7; D perhaps matches TRBD1 (6 bases). CDR1 is MNHEY, CDR2 SVGEGT, per germline. The CDR3 length is 13 residues. Trimming cost V 6 bases and J 1 base, with 10 bases left between them. The CDR3 coding sequence is TGTGCCAGCAGCCGGACAGTTTCCTACGAGCAGTACTTC. Translation: CASSRTVSYEQYF.

The J gene is TRBJ2-1, the V gene TRBV2, with 15 bases lining up with TRBD2. This CDR3 comprises 16 residues. Germline V gives CDR1 SNHLY, CDR2 FYNNEI. With V trimmed by 6 bases and J by 5 bases, 5 bases remained unmatched. CDR3 coding DNA: TGTGCCAGCAGGGCTTGGACTAGCGGGGGGGACAATGAGCAGTTCTTC. Amino acids: CASRAWTSGGDNEQFF.

The sample holds one count of this clone. Here the CDR3 DNA reads TGCGCCAGCAGCTCCCCTGGGCAGCCAGAGACCCAGTACTTC. This encodes CASSSPGQPETQYF. This chain joins TRBV5-1 and TRBJ2-5; D remains ambiguous. The CDR3 totals 14 residues. Germline V gene data show CDR1 as SGHRS and CDR2 as YFSETQ. The V end lost 3 bases, the J end lost 4 bases, and 13 bases lay between the germline ends.

The chain links TRBV7-2 to TRBJ2-3; TRBD2 agrees at 8 bases. CDR3 length: 15 residues. J gave up 3 bases and V 3 bases, and 5 bases lay outside the gene matches. Germline V gives CDR1 SGHTA, CDR2 FQGNSA. CDR3 region: CASSFPSGGTDTQYF. DNA of the CDR3: TGTGCCAGCAGCTTCCCGAGCGGGGGTACAGATACGCAGTATTTT.

The rearrangement uses TRBV6-5 and TRBJ1-1, with TRBD1 as a possible D gene (5 bases). CDR1 and CDR2 (germline): MNHEY, SVGAGI. V lost 5 bases and J 8 bases, leaving 9 bases between the germline ends. The CDR3 runs 11 residues. The CDR3 reads CASSRGIEAFF. The CDR3 DNA is TGTGCCAGCAGTCGGGGGATCGAAGCTTTCTTT.

V is TRBV5-6 and J is TRBJ2-2; 9 bases agree with TRBD1. Germline V gene data show CDR1 as SGHDT and CDR2 as YYEEEE. The CDR3 has 13 amino acids. The ends lost 6 bases at V and 7 bases at J; junction bases unmatched: 4. CDR3 in amino acids: CASIGQGFGELFF. CDR3 sequence (DNA): TGTGCCAGCATAGGACAGGGGTTCGGGGAGCTGTTTTTT.

The chain joins TRBV19 to TRBJ1-2; D unresolved. Germline CDR1 is LNHDA and CDR2 is SQIVND (reference sequence). This CDR3 is built from 15 residues. The V end was cut by 5 bases, the J end by 4 bases, with 17 bases between. The DNA of the CDR3 is TGTGCCAGTAGTGACCCCGGGAATGTCGGCTATGGCTACACCTTC. It encodes CASSDPGNVGYGYTF.

The V gene is TRBV5-4, the J gene TRBJ2-5; D unclear. V gave up 0 bases and J gave up 2 bases, with 8 bases separating them. The CDR3 length is 14 residues. Germline V CDR1 and CDR2: SGHNT, YYREEE (reference sequence). Written as DNA, the CDR3 is TGTGCCAGCAGCTTGGTTAAGAGGCAAGAGACCCAGTACTTC. This gives the protein CASSLVKRQETQYF.

This rearrangement joins TRBV6-6 to TRBJ1-1; D ambiguous. CDR3 length equals 14 residues. V lost 5 bases and J lost 4, with 14 bases in between. Germline V CDR1 and CDR2: MNHNY, SVGAGI (reference sequence). CDR3 in amino acids: CASSPLIFATEAFF. The DNA of the CDR3 is TGTGCCAGCAGTCCTCTAATTTTTGCCACTGAAGCTTTCTTT.

The chain recombines TRBV6-5 with TRBJ1-2, with TRBD1 identical over 8 bases. V lost 6 bases and J lost 8; bases outside the gene matches: 11. CDR1 MNHEY and CDR2 SVGAGI come from the germline V gene. The CDR3 covers 14 residues. DNA for the CDR3: TGTGCCAGCAGCCGGGACAGGAGGTTCGTGGGCTACACCTTC. Protein: CASSRDRRFVGYTF.

The chain has TRBV19 and TRBJ1-3; D uncertain. V lost 7 bases, J lost 0 bases, and 10 bases lay in between. CDR3 size: 14 residues. Looked up from germline, CDR1 is LNHDA and CDR2 is SQIVND (reference sequence). The CDR3 DNA is TGTGCCAGTACCTCGGACTTCTCTGGAAACACCATATATTTT. It translates to CASTSDFSGNTIYF.

The genes are TRBV7-9 and TRBJ2-5; a possible D gene is TRBD1 (5 bases). This CDR3 comprises 13 residues. Germline CDR1 and CDR2: SEHNR and FQNEAQ (reference sequence). Trimming stripped 5 bases from V and 0 bases from J, with 7 bases between. The CDR3 is CASSADNQETQYF. CDR3 DNA sequence: TGTGCCAGCAGCGCGGACAACCAAGAGACCCAGTACTTC.

V gene TRBV7-9 combines with J gene TRBJ1-2; D uncertain. Germline V gene sequence: CDR1 SEHNR, CDR2 FQNEAQ (reference sequence). Trimming removed 2 bases at V and 6 bases at J, with 13 bases between. The CDR3 spans 14 residues. The CDR3 DNA reads TGTGCCAGCAGCTTATCTCGGGGAATGGATGGCTACACCTTC. Amino acid sequence: CASSLSRGMDGYTF.

This rearrangement joins TRBV28 to TRBJ2-7, with a weak D call TRBD1 (6 bases). V shed 7 bases and J shed 2 bases, with 15 bases lying between them. Per germline, CDR1 MDHEN and CDR2 SYDVKM. This CDR3 is built from 14 residues. DNA for the CDR3: TGTGCCAGCACCCCTTTGGGGGCCACCTACGAGCAGTACTTC. Its protein is CASTPLGATYEQYF.